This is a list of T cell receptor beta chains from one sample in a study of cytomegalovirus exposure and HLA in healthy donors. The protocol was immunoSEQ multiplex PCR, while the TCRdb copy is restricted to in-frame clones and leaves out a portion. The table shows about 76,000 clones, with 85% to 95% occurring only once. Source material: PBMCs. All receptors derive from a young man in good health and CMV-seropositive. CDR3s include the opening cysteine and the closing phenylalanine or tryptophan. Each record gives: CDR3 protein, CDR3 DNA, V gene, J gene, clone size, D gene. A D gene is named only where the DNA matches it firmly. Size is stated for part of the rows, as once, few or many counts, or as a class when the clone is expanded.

CDR3: CATTENTEAFF
DNA: TGTGCCACCACAGAGAACACTGAAGCTTTCTTT
V: TRBV10-3
J: TRBJ1-1
size: NA
D: NA

CDR3: CASSLGGYGSYEQYF
DNA: TGTGCCAGTAGCTTGGGAGGTTATGGCTCCTACGAGCAGTACTTC
V: TRBV19
J: TRBJ2-7
size: NA
D: NA

CDR3: CASSRETGVNEQFF
DNA: TGTGCCAGCAGCCGGGAGACAGGGGTCAATGAGCAGTTCTTC
V: TRBV13
J: TRBJ2-1
size: NA
D: TRBD1

CDR3: CASSLEGGETQYF
DNA: TGTGCCAGCAGCTTAGAGGGGGGGGAGACCCAGTACTTC
V: TRBV13
J: TRBJ2-5
size: NA
D: NA

CDR3: CASSFGLNTGELFF
DNA: TGTGCCAGCAGCTTCGGACTGAACACCGGGGAGCTGTTTTTT
V: TRBV5-6
J: TRBJ2-2
size: NA
D: NA

CDR3: CASSTGTSGATDTQYF
DNA: TGTGCCAGCAGCACCGGGACTAGCGGAGCTACAGATACGCAGTATTTT
V: TRBV11-3
J: TRBJ2-3
size: NA
D: TRBD2

CDR3: CASSLAEKLFF
DNA: TGTGCCAGCAGTTTAGCGGAAAAACTGTTTTTT
V: TRBV28
J: TRBJ1-4
size: NA
D: NA

CDR3: CASSESSGGTDTQYF
DNA: TGTGCCAGCAGTGAATCGTCAGGGGGCACAGATACGCAGTATTTT
V: TRBV25-1
J: TRBJ2-3
size: once
D: NA

CDR3: CASRLTAGGEGSNQPQHF
DNA: TGTGCCAGCAGGTTAACAGCGGGGGGCGAGGGTAGCAATCAGCCCCAGCATTTT
V: TRBV27
J: TRBJ1-5
size: NA
D: NA

CDR3: CAILSLGGNGNTIYF
DNA: TGTGCCATCCTTTCCCTGGGGGGTAATGGAAACACCATATATTTT
V: TRBV6-4
J: TRBJ1-3
size: NA
D: NA

CDR3: CASSMNGGANTEAFF
DNA: TGTGCCAGTAGTATGAATGGGGGCGCGAACACTGAAGCTTTCTTT
V: TRBV19
J: TRBJ1-1
size: once
D: NA

CDR3: CASSGTAQETQYF
DNA: TGTGCCAGCAGCGGGACTGCCCAAGAGACCCAGTACTTC
V: TRBV6-1
J: TRBJ2-5
size: NA
D: NA

CDR3: CASSPGPSAGTNTGELFF
DNA: TGTGCCAGCAGCCCTGGACCCTCAGCGGGGACGAACACCGGGGAGCTGTTTTTT
V: TRBV7-3
J: TRBJ2-2
size: NA
D: TRBD2

CDR3: CATSRDRGSLGEKLFF
DNA: TGTGCCACCAGCAGAGATAGAGGCAGTCTAGGAGAAAAACTGTTTTTT
V: TRBV15
J: TRBJ1-4
size: once
D: NA

CDR3: CASSRTSGEQFF
DNA: TGTGCCAGTAGTAGAACTAGTGGCGAGCAGTTCTTC
V: TRBV19
J: TRBJ2-1
size: NA
D: NA

CDR3: CASSKVYASRGVFNQPQHF
DNA: TGTGCCAGCAGCAAAGTTTACGCCAGTCGGGGGGTATTCAATCAGCCCCAGCATTTT
V: TRBV21-1
J: TRBJ1-5
size: NA
D: NA

CDR3: CASSSPSPKEGNTGELFF
DNA: TGCGCCAGCAGCTCACCCTCACCGAAGGAGGGCAACACCGGGGAGCTGTTTTTT
V: TRBV5-1
J: TRBJ2-2
size: NA
D: NA

CDR3: CASSSGTGGNQPQHF
DNA: TGTGCCAGCAGTTCCGGGACAGGGGGCAATCAGCCCCAGCATTTT
V: TRBV6-6
J: TRBJ1-5
size: NA
D: TRBD1

CDR3: CASSLRQGNEQFF
DNA: TGTGCCAGCAGCCTACGACAGGGGAATGAGCAGTTCTTC
V: TRBV11-2
J: TRBJ2-1
size: NA
D: TRBD1

CDR3: CAWSLGTGNQPQHF
DNA: TGTGCCTGGAGTCTCGGGACAGGCAATCAGCCCCAGCATTTT
V: TRBV30
J: TRBJ1-5
size: NA
D: TRBD1

CDR3: CASSTPSGRVNYGYTF
DNA: TGTGCCAGCAGCACCCCCTCCGGCAGGGTGAACTATGGCTACACCTTC
V: TRBV28
J: TRBJ1-2
size: NA
D: NA

CDR3: CASRTSGYNEQFF
DNA: TGTGCCTCAAGGACTAGCGGATACAATGAGCAGTTCTTC
V: TRBV6-5
J: TRBJ2-1
size: NA
D: TRBD2

CDR3: CASSPKASGRLYEQYF
DNA: TGTGCCAGTAGCCCAAAGGCTAGCGGGAGACTATACGAGCAGTACTTC
V: TRBV19
J: TRBJ2-7
size: NA
D: TRBD2

CDR3: CASTSGTPTTGELFF
DNA: TGCGCCAGCACGAGCGGGACCCCAACCACCGGGGAGCTGTTTTTT
V: TRBV5-1
J: TRBJ2-2
size: NA
D: TRBD2

CDR3: CSAPRIETQYF
DNA: TGCAGTGCTCCCAGGATTGAGACCCAGTACTTC
V: TRBV20-1
J: TRBJ2-5
size: NA
D: NA

CDR3: CASSQDVWRAHEQYF
DNA: TGTGCCAGCAGCCAAGATGTTTGGCGGGCCCACGAGCAGTACTTC
V: TRBV14
J: TRBJ2-7
size: NA
D: NA

CDR3: CASSLAPSGTTYGNTIYF
DNA: TGCGCCAGCAGCTTGGCTCCTTCCGGGACAACTTATGGAAACACCATATATTTT
V: TRBV5-1
J: TRBJ1-3
size: NA
D: NA

CDR3: CASSYSHRVTGNTIYF
DNA: TGTGCCAGCAGTTACTCTCACAGGGTTACTGGAAACACCATATATTTT
V: TRBV6-6
J: TRBJ1-3
size: NA
D: NA

CDR3: CASSYSTGTWPQHF
DNA: TGTGCCAGCAGTTATTCGACAGGGACCTGGCCCCAGCATTTT
V: TRBV6-5
J: TRBJ1-5
size: NA
D: TRBD1

CDR3: CASSGLAGGRADTQYF
DNA: TGCGCCAGCAGCGGCCTAGCGGGAGGAAGGGCAGATACGCAGTATTTT
V: TRBV5-1
J: TRBJ2-3
size: NA
D: TRBD2

CDR3: CASSYVGTAPRGYTF
DNA: TGTGCCAGCAGTTACGTGGGGACAGCCCCTCGGGGCTACACCTTC
V: TRBV6-6
J: TRBJ1-2
size: NA
D: TRBD1

CDR3: CASNAWDRGNYGYTF
DNA: TGTGCCAGCAACGCCTGGGACAGGGGGAACTATGGCTACACCTTC
V: TRBV25-1
J: TRBJ1-2
size: few
D: TRBD1

CDR3: CASSLSYAHWNYGYTF
DNA: TGTGCCAGCAGTTTAAGCTACGCCCACTGGAACTATGGCTACACCTTC
V: TRBV27
J: TRBJ1-2
size: NA
D: NA

CDR3: CASSVTGGVGYTF
DNA: TGTGCCAGCAGCGTAACAGGGGGGGTTGGCTACACCTTC
V: TRBV9
J: TRBJ1-2
size: NA
D: TRBD1

CDR3: CASPPNRGPTRMVNEQFF
DNA: TGTGCCAGTCCGCCTAACAGGGGGCCCACAAGGATGGTCAATGAGCAGTTCTTC
V: TRBV7-8
J: TRBJ2-1
size: NA
D: TRBD1

CDR3: CAWTQGLNYEQYF
DNA: TGTGCCTGGACCCAGGGCCTCAATTACGAGCAGTACTTC
V: TRBV30
J: TRBJ2-7
size: NA
D: NA

CDR3: CATSREQYQETQYF
DNA: TGTGCCACCAGCAGAGAACAGTACCAAGAGACCCAGTACTTC
V: TRBV15
J: TRBJ2-5
size: NA
D: NA

CDR3: CASSKIGPQEGRFAEAFF
DNA: TGTGCCAGCAGCAAAATAGGCCCCCAGGAGGGGCGGTTCGCTGAAGCTTTCTTT
V: TRBV13
J: TRBJ1-1
size: NA
D: NA

CDR3: CASSAPRAYEQYF
DNA: TGTGCCAGCAGCGCGCCCCGCGCCTACGAGCAGTACTTC
V: TRBV7-9
J: TRBJ2-7
size: once
D: NA

CDR3: CATGDVAKNIQYF
DNA: TGTGCCACCGGAGACGTAGCCAAAAACATTCAGTACTTC
V: TRBV10-3
J: TRBJ2-4
size: once
D: NA

CDR3: CASSSVGADYEQYF
DNA: TGTGCCAGCAGTTCGGTCGGCGCGGACTACGAGCAGTACTTC
V: TRBV28
J: TRBJ2-7
size: NA
D: NA

CDR3: CASSAGTGYETQYF
DNA: TGCGCCAGCAGCGCGGGGACTGGCTACGAGACCCAGTACTTC
V: TRBV5-1
J: TRBJ2-5
size: NA
D: NA